These T cell receptor beta chains were read from a single sample in a study of blood T cells in healthy people across ages. TCRdb re-analysed the 5' RACE reads in MiXCR, keeping a single row per CDR3 protein. The sample has 1.5 million to 2 million distinct CDR3 sequences; roughly 32% are singletons. The specimen was blood. Receptors originate from a woman aged 25 to 39 in good health. CDR3s include the opening cysteine and the closing phenylalanine or tryptophan. The D gene is left open where the match is weak. Size values are once, few and many counts, or a class for expanded clones, and some rows have none.

j_call	v_call	clone_size	d_call	cdr3_aa	cdr3_nt
TRBJ2-1	TRBV2	NA	NA	CASSGMDGGWRDNEQFF	TGTGCCAGCAGTGGAATGGACGGCGGCTGGCGGGACAATGAGCAGTTCTTC
TRBJ2-5	TRBV29-1	few	TRBD1	CSVDPGGLETQYF	TGCAGCGTTGATCCAGGGGGATTGGAGACCCAGTACTTC
TRBJ1-2	TRBV4-1	NA	NA	CASSHTTLYGYTF	TGCGCCAGCAGCCACACTACACTCTATGGCTACACCTTC
TRBJ2-7	TRBV18	few	TRBD2	CASSPLRGPLSGGALYEQYF	TGTGCCAGCTCACCTCTTCGAGGCCCCCTTAGCGGGGGGGCCTTATACGAGCAGTACTTC
TRBJ1-1	TRBV10-3	few	NA	CAISPQGEVTEAFF	TGTGCCATCAGTCCACAGGGCGAGGTCACTGAAGCTTTCTTT
TRBJ2-3	TRBV20-1	few	TRBD2	CSATPGSGRVTDTQYF	TGCAGTGCTACCCCGGGGAGCGGGAGGGTCACAGATACGCAGTATTTT
TRBJ1-2	TRBV5-1	many	NA	CASSLGRYYGYTF	TGTGCCAGCAGTTTGGGCAGATACTATGGCTACACCTTC
TRBJ2-1	TRBV6-6	once	NA	CAGSYSTQKINEQFF	TGTGCCGGCAGTTACTCGACCCAAAAGATAAATGAGCAGTTCTTC
TRBJ1-1	TRBV4-1	NA	NA	CASSQVGGKGAFF	TGCGCCAGCAGCCAAGTTGGGGGAAAGGGGGCTTTCTTT
TRBJ1-5	TRBV20-1	few	NA	CSARFSNQPQHF	TGCAGTGCTAGGTTCAGCAATCAGCCCCAGCATTTT
TRBJ2-3	TRBV20-1	NA	NA	CSAGLRLGQDTQYF	TGCAGTGCCGGCCTGAGACTAGGGCAAGATACGCAGTATTTT
TRBJ2-3	TRBV9	few	TRBD2	CASSPAGGWLTDTQYF	TGTGCCAGCAGCCCAGCGGGGGGGTGGCTCACAGATACGCAGTATTTT
TRBJ1-2	TRBV2	NA	NA	CANHRVSVIGYTF	TGTGCCAACCACCGGGTCAGCGTCATTGGCTACACCTTC
TRBJ2-3	TRBV29-1	many	NA	CSPLVVAPDYTDTQYF	TGCAGCCCGTTGGTTGTGGCCCCGGACTACACAGATACGCAGTATTTT
TRBJ1-1	TRBV10-3	NA	NA	CAISDIQGTEAFF	TGTGCCATCAGTGATATACAGGGAACTGAAGCTTTCTTT
TRBJ2-3	TRBV12-3/TRBV12-4	NA	NA	CASNFPGPYLSTDTQYF	TGTGCCAGCAACTTCCCTGGCCCATATCTATCCACAGATACGCAGTATTTT
TRBJ1-2	TRBV3-1	NA	NA	CASGPTGPNYGYTF	TGTGCCAGCGGCCCGACGGGACCTAACTATGGCTACACCTTC
TRBJ2-3	TRBV7-9	few	NA	CASSPKGLTDTQYF	TGTGCCAGCAGCCCTAAAGGTCTGACGGATACGCAGTATTTT
TRBJ2-5	TRBV5-1	NA	NA	CASSLDWGDQETQYF	TGCGCCAGCAGCTTGGATTGGGGGGACCAAGAGACCCAGTACTTC
TRBJ2-4	TRBV19	NA	NA	CASMEGSAKNIQYF	TGTGCCAGTATGGAAGGGTCCGCCAAAAACATTCAGTACTTC